This T cell receptor (beta chain) was recorded in a study of cytomegalovirus exposure and HLA in healthy donors (dated by TCRdb to about 2017). Regarding the complete study: An earlier analysis of several hundred of the donors reported about 260 Gb of sequence data and 117 million unique TCR beta sequences obtained from around 190 million T cells. An early release that covered several hundred HLA-typed donors contained approximately 320 gigabases of sequencing data and 70 million to 100 million unique TCR sequences. The genetic ancestry cluster associated with self-reported Caucasian donors included over 80% of the roughly 400 genotyped donors. The study was designed to test whether signatures of past pathogen exposure could be identified by cataloging public T cell receptors. The T cell repertoires of under 750 subjects were profiled by immunosequencing and related to cytomegalovirus serostatus. A separate validation cohort of approximately 130 different subjects was used in addition to the roughly 700-subject first cohort. The study combined high-throughput TCR immunosequencing, statistical association of individual TCRs with disease status, and machine learning to predict cytomegalovirus infection status. To study patterns of TCR occurrence, a later analysis re-analyzed previously published TCR beta repertoires from more than 550 donors and added high-resolution HLA genotyping. The later analysis used no new phenotypic data to find candidate immune exposures, relying instead on TCR beta sequences and their occurrence across donors. To decide whether each TCR beta V gene segment behaved as functional or pseudogenic, an earlier analysis of 587 of the donors relied on high-throughput TCR beta sequencing. Donor age, sex, ethnicity and CMV serostatus were compiled alongside the repertoire data. A later genetic analysis took genome-wide SNP genotypes for about 55% of the 666 donors and used that subset as a discovery cohort. All discovery cohort repertoires had been generated using a single sequencing platform. Class I and class II HLA loci were covered by the typing at four-digit resolution. The number of donors typed differed by locus, with 629-630 for A, B, C, DRB1 and DQB1, around 500 for DQA1, nearly 610 for DPA1, and under 490 for DPB1. Four to six DR-DQ haplotypes were handled as single units for association and clustering because linkage in the cohort was strong. Among some 400 genotyped donors of the cohort, an average of roughly 230,000 unique TCR beta nucleotide sequences was sequenced per donor, of which 15% to 20% were non-productive.

The cohort comprised around 690 healthy bone marrow donors. At the time of sampling, all cohort members were nominally healthy, though unrecorded immune exposures were likely present. The donor tested CMV seropositive and was one of the 289 seropositive cohort members. A peripheral blood sample was collected from each donor, and TCR beta sequencing was performed on peripheral blood mononuclear cells. Genomic DNA was extracted from the blood cell samples with the Qiagen DNeasy Blood Extraction Kit. Library construction relied on the immunoSEQ multiplex PCR assay. For the multiplex PCR, a mixture combining 60 forward primers for TCR Vbeta segments and 13 reverse primers for TCR Jbeta segments was used. The CDR3 region of rearranged TCR beta genes was amplified from genomic DNA by a multiplex PCR assay. On the Illumina HiSeq System, the amplified TCR beta libraries were sequenced as 87-base-pair reads. The paper's processing steps were these. In a later analysis, around 80 million unique TCR beta chains were counted across the approximately 640 repertoires, and approximately 11 million of these chains were shared by at least two donors. A nearest-neighbor algorithm error-corrected the raw reads and collapsed the reads into unique sequences, merging closely related sequences to remove PCR and sequencing errors. CDR3 sequences were aligned to IMGT reference sequences to assign V, D and J gene segments. For a sequence to be retained, at least a six-nucleotide match to both a V gene segment and a J gene segment was required. Rearrangements were classified as productive when the CDR3 lacked stop codons and remained in frame with V and J, and all other rearrangements were classified as non-productive. Following IMGT convention, CDR3 was defined as the stretch from the second conserved V-encoded cysteine up to the conserved J-encoded phenylalanine. The earlier analysis of about 590 of the donors excluded sequences that lacked an unambiguous match to a single V gene segment. In an earlier analysis of about 590 of the donors, a V segment was called functional when productive rearrangements were above 56.7%, and segregating when the standard deviation between donors exceeded 5%. A statistical classification framework was built to diagnose cytomegalovirus status from the catalog of TCR beta chain sequences. A later analysis assigned V and J genes by comparing TCR nucleotide sequences with IMGT/GENE-DB human TR gene sequences. The TCRdist pipeline was used in a later analysis to assign CDR3 sequences and most-parsimonious VDJ recombination scenarios. In a later analysis, each TCR beta chain was defined by its CDR3 amino acid sequence together with its V-gene family, and reads lacking a unique V-gene family were excluded. To address suspected cross-contamination and a sequencing artifact, a later analysis removed approximately 590 highly shared, low-generation-probability nucleotide sequences. For each public chain, a later analysis derived a clonal expansion index from normalized ranks of inferred template counts within each repertoire. In a later analysis, generation probabilities were computed with a VDJ recombination model fitted to out-of-frame rearrangements, and the resulting probabilities were checked against IGoR. A later analysis scored TCR-TCR, TCR-HLA and TCR-CMV co-occurrence with hypergeometric tests, applying a repertoire-size bias correction to TCR pairs. False discovery rates were estimated in a later analysis by permuting HLA or CMV assignments 20 times. In a later analysis, co-occurring TCRs were grouped using DBSCAN, and TCRdist sequence similarity was added for clustering within HLA-allele-positive subsets. Co-occurrence clustering excluded repertoires with fewer than 30,000 or more than 120,000 public chains, plus five with anomalous nucleotide sharing. TCRdb mirrors the immuneACCESS table, restricted to in-frame sequences. Some clones are absent from its copies; in checked studies, under half trace to an unresolved V gene, and the reason for the others is unknown. Clonal size and the V and J genes are those of that table, whereas D and trimming came from the DNA. The sample table shows some 110,000 clones, and roughly 73% are seen once. The top ten clonotypes cover about 4.3% of the sample.

Paper-wide results and their limitations: In vitro tests confirmed that three of the cytomegalovirus-associated TCR beta chains recognize cytomegalovirus antigens. Correlated functional status among segregating V segments might be attributable to linkage disequilibrium, but an unknown experimental factor could not be ruled out. CMV serostatus was the only immune exposure information available for the cohort. In a later analysis, most CMV-associated TCR beta chains were found to appear HLA-restricted, with HLA associations seemingly driven largely by CMV exposure. Specific HLA alleles were associated with 16,951 TCR beta sequences at a false discovery rate of 0.05 in a later analysis. Sequencing depth was assumed to be roughly uniform across donors in the presence/absence analyses, though that assumption may not hold. A later genetic analysis associated a missense DCLRE1C variant with V-gene and J-gene trimming of TCR beta chains, and an independent cohort replicated the association. In this cohort, only TCR beta chains were sequenced, and detectable features were limited by the absence of alpha or paired-chain data. In a later analysis, the rate of TCR association differed among HLA loci, with DRB1 alleles having the most associated TCRs and HLA-C alleles having the fewest. Several of the top co-occurrence clusters appeared to be linked to parvovirus B19, influenza, CMV and Epstein-Barr virus, according to a later analysis. A further reported finding was that TCR beta sequences accurately predicted the HLA-A and HLA-B alleles for most subjects in the first cohort. A cluster of highly shared sequence variants was judged likely to be a technical artifact of the sequencing pipeline. In both the original and validation cohorts, the classifier was reported to diagnose cytomegalovirus status with high specificity and sensitivity. The study gave a list of 150 to 200 TCR beta chains associated with cytomegalovirus. While some public TCRs were present in many individuals, most TCR sequences turned up only very rarely across donors. Broadly in line with IMGT annotations, most TCR beta V segments showed up in productive rearrangements about 87% or about 30% of the time in an earlier analysis of roughly 590 of the donors. A later genetic analysis reported fewer N-insertions in productive TCRs among donors in an Asian-associated ancestry cluster than the approximately 670-donor mean. Because some donors lacked HLA typing at each locus, the association tests relied only on the typed subset. Because counts were too low, roughly 18 rarely observed V segments, including chromosome 9 orphons, were left out of the earlier analysis of about 620 of the donors. Assigning TCR associations to individual alleles was difficult when HLA alleles, especially DR and DQ, strongly co-occurred. According to the authors, the approach could potentially be generalized to other disease states and immunological phenotypes. In a later analysis, HLA-associated TCR beta chains were found to be more clonally expanded and to have lower generation probabilities than equally common non-associated chains.

This clone appeared a single time. Its binding antigen is unknown. Per-nucleotide qualities are absent, and no much larger clonotype sits a single base away. Sequenced input: PBMCs. The clonotype comes from a man aged 55 to 70 in good health and CMV-seropositive.

Here is the DNA: TGTGCCAGCAGCGCCGAGCTTTACTCTGGAAACACCATATATTTT. Translated, it reads CASSAELYSGNTIYF. This chain joins TRBV11-1 to TRBJ1-3; the D gene assignment is ambiguous. Cut back by 5 bases and 0 bases, the V and J ends lie 11 bases apart. From the cysteine through the phenylalanine, the CDR3 covers 15 amino acids. Of all the DNA, just the CDR3 is kept, 45 bases in frame from base 1. According to the germline V gene (reference sequence), CDR1 reads SGHAT and CDR2 reads FQDESV.